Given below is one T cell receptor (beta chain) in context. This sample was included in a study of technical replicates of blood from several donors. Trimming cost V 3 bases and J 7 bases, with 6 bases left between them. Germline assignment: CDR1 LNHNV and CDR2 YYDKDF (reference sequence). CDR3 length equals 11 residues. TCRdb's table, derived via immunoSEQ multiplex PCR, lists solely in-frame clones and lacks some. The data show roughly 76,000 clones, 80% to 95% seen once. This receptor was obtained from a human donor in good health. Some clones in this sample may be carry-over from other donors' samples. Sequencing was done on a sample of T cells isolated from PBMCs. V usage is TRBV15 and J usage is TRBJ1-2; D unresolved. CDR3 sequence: CATSRAGGYTF. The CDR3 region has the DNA TGTGCCACCAGCAGGGCAGGTGGCTACACCTTC. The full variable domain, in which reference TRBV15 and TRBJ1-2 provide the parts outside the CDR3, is DAMVIQNPRYQVTQFGKPVTLSCSQTLNHNVMYWYQQKSSQAPKLLFHYYDKDFNNEADTPDNFQSRRPNTSFCFLDIRSPGLGDTAMYLCATSRAGGYTFGSGTRLTVV.